The 8 T cell receptor beta chains given below trace back to one sample, sequenced in a study of shared T cell receptors in the human thymus. Sequencing used immunoSEQ multiplex PCR; TCRdb keeps in-frame clones, though not all of them. The data hold fewer than 700,000 clones, with roughly 90% observed a single time. This sample was also put to use in a study of human thymus T cells.

The sequencing input was thymocytes. The origin of the receptors is a boy in the first two years of life with a congenital heart defect.

The chain carries TRBV5-4 and TRBJ2-5; a possible D gene is TRBD2 (6 bases). Looked up from germline, CDR1 is SGHNT and CDR2 is YYREEE (reference sequence). The germline V and J ends were trimmed by 0 bases and 4 bases, with 13 bases remaining between them. The CDR3 is 15 amino acids. The CDR3 DNA is TGTGCCAGCAGCTTGGCGGGGGACCCACGAGAGACCCAGTACTTC. The encoded protein is CASSLAGDPRETQYF.

V and J are TRBV6-5 and TRBJ2-7; 9 nucleotides line up with TRBD1. The trim removed 5 bases at V and 7 bases at J, leaving 9 bases unmatched. CDR1 MNHEY and CDR2 SVGAGI come from the germline V gene. The CDR3 length is 14 residues. In DNA, the CDR3 is TGTGCCAGCAGTGGACAGGGGCTCCTGAGGGAGCAGTACTTC. It translates to CASSGQGLLREQYF.

J is TRBJ1-3 and V is TRBV6-1, with D possibly TRBD1 on 6 matching bases. The CDR3 has 13 residues. V gave up 7 bases and J gave up 6 bases, with 13 bases separating them. Germline CDR1 is MNHNS and CDR2 is SASEGT. CDR3 amino acids: CASTLGTINTIYF. As DNA, the CDR3 is TGTGCCAGCACCTTAGGGACAATAAACACCATATATTTT.

V usage is TRBV4-1 and J usage is TRBJ2-1; TRBD2 matches 9 bases. Germline V lookup: CDR1 MGHRA, CDR2 YSYEKL. After removal of 0 bases from V and 9 bases from J, the junction contained 6 bases not matched to a gene. This CDR3 spans 15 amino acids. In DNA, the CDR3 is TGCGCCAGCAGCCAAGAAGGGACTAGCAGGCTTGAGCAGTTCTTC. This sequence encodes CASSQEGTSRLEQFF.

The chain is built from TRBV2 and TRBJ2-5, with 7 bases fitting TRBD2. The CDR3 length is 17 residues. The V and J ends lost 6 bases and 2 bases, in that order; junction bases with no gene match: 15. Germline V gene sequence: CDR1 SNHLY, CDR2 FYNNEI. The chain's CDR3 is CASRAGMDGRKQETQYF. Here the CDR3 DNA reads TGTGCCAGCAGAGCGGGAATGGACGGGAGGAAACAAGAGACCCAGTACTTC.

This sequence joins TRBV5-1 and TRBJ2-7, with D possibly matching TRBD1 (6 bases). The germline gives CDR1 SGHRS, CDR2 YFSETQ. CDR3 length: 17 amino acids. Trimming left V 7 bases short and J 0 bases short, with 23 bases between. CDR3 region: CASCGRGADNCSYEQYF. CDR3 coding DNA: TGCGCCAGCTGCGGCAGGGGAGCGGACAATTGCTCCTACGAGCAGTACTTC.

V usage is TRBV6-1 and J usage is TRBJ1-1; the D is unclear. The V gene lost 2 bases and the J gene lost 0 bases, with 16 bases spanning the gap. CDR1 is MNHNS, CDR2 SASEGT, per germline. This CDR3 comprises 17 residues. The CDR3 region is CASSEHLEADVNTEAFF. The CDR3 bases are TGTGCCAGCAGTGAACACCTGGAGGCAGACGTGAACACTGAAGCTTTCTTT.

Notes on this clone: Other DNA sequences in this specimen translate into the identical CDR3. The chain links TRBV19 to TRBJ1-1; D call uncertain. This CDR3 comprises 11 residues. Trimming left V 6 bases short and J 2 bases short, with 4 bases between. Germline values: CDR1 LNHDA, CDR2 SQIVND (reference sequence). The CDR3 spells CASRSNTEAFF. CDR3 DNA sequence: TGTGCCAGTAGGAGTAACACTGAAGCTTTCTTT.